The rows below give T cell receptor beta chains drawn from one sample of a study of blood T cell repertoires in COVID-19. Using immunoSEQ multiplex PCR, the repertoire was profiled, and TCRdb retains in-frame clones only, with some absent. The sample shows roughly 400,000 clones, nearly 90% of them seen only once. Sequenced input: PBMCs or T cells enriched from blood (not recorded which). Every receptor here comes from a woman aged 18-29 years who had been exposed to COVID-19. Both conserved end residues are trimmed from each CDR3.

CDR3aa	j_gene	v_gene
ATSGRANQPQH	TRBJ1-5	TRBV24-1
SAIRGYEQY	TRBJ2-7	TRBV29-1
ASSLAFAGPNTGELF	TRBJ2-2	TRBV7-8
ASSLEHGQGAIVGYT	TRBJ1-2	TRBV5-1
ASSQSGTVNEKLF	TRBJ1-4	TRBV7-9
ASEQREPNEQF	TRBJ2-1	TRBV6-5
ASSVQGNNEQF	TRBJ2-1	TRBV19
ASSQLTVNEKLF	TRBJ1-4	TRBV3-1/TRBV3-2
ASSLITGTGSPLH	TRBJ1-6	TRBV7-2
ATSRDTGANVLT	TRBJ2-6	TRBV15
ASTSPRGNNQPQH	TRBJ1-5	TRBV28
AISDDRSNEKLF	TRBJ1-4	TRBV10-3
ASTSGGTNEKLF	TRBJ1-4	TRBV27
ASSEGLAGIKDTQY	TRBJ2-3	TRBV27
ASSLGSRETQY	TRBJ2-5	TRBV7-9
ATRVQGSSGNTIY	TRBJ1-3	TRBV19
ASSIVAATYEQY	TRBJ2-7	TRBV19
ASSRWGGTGTYEQY	TRBJ2-7	TRBV28
ASSQDRVIDEQF	TRBJ2-1	TRBV4-2
ASSQLGTGGTEAF	TRBJ1-1	TRBV4-3
ATSEVTGLQY	TRBJ2-5	TRBV24-1
ASSEDRDYGYT	TRBJ1-2	TRBV6-1
ASSLGFPGDEQY	TRBJ2-7	TRBV11-3
ASRWDLSETQY	TRBJ2-5	TRBV2
ASSPPAGETQY	TRBJ2-5	TRBV18
ASSSTYSTSVQETQY	TRBJ2-5	TRBV11-3
ASSPWRQGEGIQY	TRBJ2-4	TRBV28
ASIGGWEETQY	TRBJ2-5	TRBV12-3/TRBV12-4
ASSYWGRGNQPQH	TRBJ1-5	TRBV6-5
ASSTRPGQGNDEQF	TRBJ2-1	TRBV18
ASSQDPTSGGSKNEQF	TRBJ2-1	TRBV4-3
ASREGQGNTEAF	TRBJ1-1	TRBV5-5
ASRSGTGLITGELF	TRBJ2-2	TRBV27